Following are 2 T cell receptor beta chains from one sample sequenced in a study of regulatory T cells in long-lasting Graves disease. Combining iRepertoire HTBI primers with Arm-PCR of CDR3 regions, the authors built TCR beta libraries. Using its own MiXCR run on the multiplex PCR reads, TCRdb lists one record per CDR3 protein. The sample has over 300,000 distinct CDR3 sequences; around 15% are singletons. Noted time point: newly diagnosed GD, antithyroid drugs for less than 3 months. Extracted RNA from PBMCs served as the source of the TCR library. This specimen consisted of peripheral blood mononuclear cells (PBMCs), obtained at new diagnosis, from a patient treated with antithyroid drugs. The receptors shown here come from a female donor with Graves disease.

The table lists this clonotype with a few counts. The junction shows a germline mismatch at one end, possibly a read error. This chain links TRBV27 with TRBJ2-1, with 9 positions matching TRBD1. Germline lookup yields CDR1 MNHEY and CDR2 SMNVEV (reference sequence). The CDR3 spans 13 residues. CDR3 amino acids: CASSLTGGGERFF. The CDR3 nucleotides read TGTGCCAGCAGTCTGACAGGGGGAGGTGAGCGGTTCTTC.

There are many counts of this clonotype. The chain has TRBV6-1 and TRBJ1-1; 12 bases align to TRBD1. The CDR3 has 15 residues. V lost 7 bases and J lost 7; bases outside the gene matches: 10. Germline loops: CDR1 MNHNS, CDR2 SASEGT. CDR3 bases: TGTGCCAGCAAGAATCCGGGACAGGGGGCTGGTGAAGCTTTCTTT. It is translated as CASKNPGQGAGEAFF.